Shown below are 18 T cell receptor beta chains from a single sample sequenced in a study of blood T cell repertoires in COVID-19. Clones were sequenced by immunoSEQ multiplex PCR, and TCRdb holds only the in-frame ones, with some missing. The sample consists of around 370,000 clones, approximately 90% of them appearing once. Source material: PBMCs or T cells enriched from blood (not recorded which). These receptors all come from a woman aged 18-29 years who had recovered from COVID-19.

Details on this clone: The same CDR3 arises from other DNA sequences in this sample as well. J is TRBJ1-5 and V is TRBV2, with TRBD1 identical over 11 bases. The germline V gene has CDR1 SNHLY and CDR2 FYNNEI. The CDR3 runs 14 residues. V shed 6 bases, J shed 4 bases, and the junction held 2 bases outside the gene matches. The DNA of the CDR3 is TGTGCCAGCAGCGGGACAGGGGGGAATCAGCCCCAGCATTTT. It is translated as CASSGTGGNQPQHF.

The table lists this clone with a count of one. This chain links TRBV27 with TRBJ1-6, with a tentative D call TRBD1 (6 bases). Germline-derived CDR1 and CDR2 are MNHEY and SMNVEV (reference sequence). Trimming left V 0 bases short and J 8 bases short, with 17 bases between. CDR3 length equals 17 residues. As DNA, the CDR3 is TGTGCCAGCAGTTTATCGGTCCCAGGGGCGGCAGATTCACCCCTCCACTTT. As protein: CASSLSVPGAADSPLHF.

J is TRBJ1-1 and V is TRBV7-9; D is unresolved. With 5 bases removed from V and 5 bases from J, the gap between germline ends came to 15 bases. The V gene's germline CDR1 is SEHNR and CDR2 FQNEAQ (reference sequence). The CDR3 length is 14 residues. The CDR3 nucleotides are TGTGCCAGCAGCCGCGGAGGGTTTGGAACTGAAGCTTTCTTT. The encoded protein is CASSRGGFGTEAFF.

J is TRBJ1-6 and V is TRBV30; 8 bases agree with TRBD1. The CDR3 runs 13 residues. V shed 3 bases and J 7 bases; nucleotides not matched to a gene: 2. CDR1 is GTSNPN, CDR2 SVGIG, per germline (reference sequence). The CDR3 reads CAWRDRDNSPLHF. In DNA, the CDR3 is TGTGCCTGGAGGGACAGGGACAATTCACCCCTCCACTTT.

The V and J genes are TRBV5-8 and TRBJ2-7; tentatively, D is TRBD1 (6 bases). V was clipped by 4 bases and J by 6 bases, with 20 bases between them. CDR1 is SGHTS and CDR2 is YDEGEE in the germline V gene. The CDR3 is made up of 15 amino acids. CDR3 in DNA: TGTGCCAGCAGCCTTGGGTACAGGGCCCTCGGCGAGCAGTACTTC. Residues: CASSLGYRALGEQYF.

The chain is built from TRBV6-5 and TRBJ2-7; the match to TRBD1 covers 8 bases. The CDR3 runs to 15 residues. J was trimmed by 1 base and V by 6 bases; bases with no gene match: 8. From germline, CDR1 is MNHEY and CDR2 SVGAGI. CDR3 sequence: CASRPYRGASYEQYF. As DNA, the CDR3 is TGTGCCAGCAGACCCTACAGGGGGGCTTCCTACGAGCAGTACTTC.

The CDR3 DNA is TGTGCCATCAGTGATTCCTGGACAGGGATTGACACCGGGGAGCTGTTTTTT. As protein: CAISDSWTGIDTGELFF. The chain uses TRBV10-3 and TRBJ2-2; TRBD1 aligns across 8 bases. CDR3 length: 17 amino acids. V shed 3 bases, J shed 3 bases, and the junction held 9 bases outside the gene matches. CDR1 ENHRY and CDR2 SYGVKD come from the germline V gene.

V usage is TRBV11-2 and J usage is TRBJ1-4; the D gene is possibly TRBD1 (5 bases). The ends were cut back, 1 base at V and 8 bases at J, with 8 bases in the middle. Per germline, CDR1 SGHAT and CDR2 FQNNGV. This CDR3 has 13 residues. The CDR3 DNA follows: TGTGCCAGCAGCTTAGCCGACAGCGAAAAACTGTTTTTT. It specifies CASSLADSEKLFF.

The chain has TRBV5-4 and TRBJ1-2; a weak D match, TRBD1 (6 bases). There are 17 residues in the CDR3. Trimming left V 2 bases short and J 0 bases short, with 17 bases between. Germline V gives CDR1 SGHNT, CDR2 YYREEE (reference sequence). This CDR3 reads CASSFPEKQGANYGYTF. The CDR3 bases are TGTGCCAGCAGCTTCCCCGAAAAACAGGGTGCTAACTATGGCTACACCTTC.

This clone was seen only once. The J gene is TRBJ2-5, the V gene TRBV4-1, with D possibly TRBD2 on 6 matching bases. V lost 6 bases and J 4 bases, leaving 30 bases between the germline ends. The CDR3 is 19 residues long. CDR1 and CDR2 from the germline V gene are MGHRA and YSYEKL. CDR3 region: CASSPSRLWEAGNRETQYF. The CDR3 nucleotides are TGCGCCAGCAGTCCGAGTCGGCTTTGGGAGGCTGGTAACAGAGAGACCCAGTACTTC.

V is TRBV4-3 and J is TRBJ1-6, with D tentatively TRBD1 (6 bases). V gave up 1 base and J gave up 4 bases, with 14 bases separating them. Germline values: CDR1 LGHNA, CDR2 YSLEER. The CDR3 sequence is 17 residues long. CDR3 in amino acids: CASSQGAGGEYNSPLHF. In DNA, the CDR3 is TGCGCCAGCAGCCAAGGGGCTGGGGGCGAATATAATTCACCCCTCCACTTT.

The chain combines TRBV27 with TRBJ1-2; 7 bases map to TRBD1. The germline CDR1 and CDR2 sequences are MNHEY and SMNVEV (reference sequence). This CDR3 is built from 16 residues. V shed 4 bases, J shed 7 bases, and the junction held 15 bases outside the gene matches. CDR3 region: CASSSTDRQGGFGYTF. In DNA form, the CDR3 reads TGTGCCAGCAGTTCAACCGACAGACAGGGAGGATTTGGCTACACCTTC.

The chain links TRBV15 to TRBJ1-4, with TRBD1 identical over 8 bases. CDR3 length: 14 amino acids. Germline values: CDR1 LNHNV, CDR2 YYDKDF (reference sequence). V trimming: 10 bases; J trimming: 4 bases; junction bases outside the gene matches: 8. CDR3 sequence (DNA): TGTGCCATCTGCCCGGACAGGGTTAATGAAAAACTGTTTTTT. Translation: CAICPDRVNEKLFF. Full variable domain (outside the CDR3, taken from reference TRBV15 and TRBJ1-4): DAMVIQNPRYQVTQFGKPVTLSCSQTLNHNVMYWYQQKSSQAPKLLFHYYDKDFNNEADTPDNFQSRRPNTSFCFLDIRSPGLGDTAMYLCAICPDRVNEKLFFGSGTQLSVL.

The rearrangement links TRBV28 to TRBJ1-2; no definite D call. The CDR3 spans 13 residues. Trimming removed 6 bases at V and 0 bases at J, with 8 bases between. Per germline, CDR1 MDHEN and CDR2 SYDVKM. In DNA, the CDR3 is TGTGCCAGCAGAAAGGAGGCTAACTATGGCTACACCTTC. This codes for CASRKEANYGYTF.

V and J are TRBV9 and TRBJ2-7, with TRBD2 identical over 11 bases. Germline loops: CDR1 SGDLS, CDR2 YYNGEE. J was trimmed by 4 bases and V by 0 bases; bases with no gene match: 6. There are 16 residues in the CDR3. CDR3 DNA: TGTGCCAGCAGCGTAGCTGGGACTAGCGGCGTATACGAGCAGTACTTC. Translating gives CASSVAGTSGVYEQYF.

CDR3 DNA: TGTGCCAGCAGTCGACAGGGCACTGAAGCTTTCTTT. As protein: CASSRQGTEAFF. This chain connects TRBV28 to TRBJ1-1; TRBD1 matches 7 bases. With V trimmed by 5 bases and J by 4 bases, 1 base remained unmatched. Germline assignment: CDR1 MDHEN and CDR2 SYDVKM. CDR3 size: 12 residues.

V gene TRBV19 combines with J gene TRBJ1-6, with 7 nucleotides matching TRBD1. The ends lost 1 base at V and 9 bases at J; junction bases unmatched: 12. The CDR3 consists of 17 residues. Germline lookup yields CDR1 LNHDA and CDR2 SQIVND (reference sequence). In DNA form, the CDR3 reads TGTGCCAGTAGTATAGCTCACACAGGGGTAACGGGTTCACCCCTCCACTTT. Translating gives CASSIAHTGVTGSPLHF.

This chain joins TRBV18 and TRBJ1-2; D gene ambiguous. Germline V CDR1 and CDR2: KGHSH, LQKENI. The V and J ends lost 2 bases and 8 bases respectively, with 12 bases between them. This CDR3 spans 13 amino acids. The CDR3 spells CASSPTDTRGYTF. The CDR3 bases are TGTGCCAGCTCACCAACTGATACTAGAGGCTACACCTTC.